The 21 T cell receptor beta chains listed next were all sequenced from one sample in a study of OX40 agonist ivuxolimab in advanced cancers. Assay: immunoSEQ multiplex PCR; the TCRdb copy retains only in-frame clones and omits some. Here the sample spans tens of thousands of clones, 70% to 90% being singletons. The sequencing here drew on CD4+ or CD8+ T cells sorted from blood, taken in a trial of the OX40 agonist ivuxolimab. All receptors come from an adult with an advanced solid tumor such as melanoma, head and neck, liver or kidney cancer.

This clone was found a few times. CDR3 sequence reads: CASSANTGSNQPQHF. CDR3 bases: TGTGCCAGTAGTGCTAATACAGGAAGCAATCAGCCCCAGCATTTT. The chain recombines TRBV19 with TRBJ1-5; tentative D call: TRBD1 (5 bases). The CDR3 covers 15 residues. Germline loops: CDR1 LNHDA, CDR2 SQIVND (reference sequence). The germline V and J ends were trimmed by 5 bases and 1 base, with 12 bases remaining between them.

The gene calls are TRBV2 and TRBJ1-2, with TRBD1 identical over 8 bases. This CDR3 contains 13 residues. V gave up 6 bases and J gave up 3 bases; unmatched junction bases: 3. The V gene's germline CDR1 is SNHLY and CDR2 FYNNEI. CDR3 residues: CASRTGQDYGYTF. The DNA for the CDR3 is TGTGCCAGCAGGACGGGACAGGACTATGGCTACACCTTC.

The chain joins TRBV10-2 to TRBJ2-7, with 9 bases identical to TRBD1. The CDR3 totals 15 residues. CDR1 WSHSY and CDR2 SAAADI come from the germline V gene. V gave up 0 bases and J gave up 4 bases; unmatched junction bases: 4. In DNA form, the CDR3 reads TGCGCCAGCAGTGAGTCTTGGGGACAGGGATACGAGCAGTACGTC. This codes for CASSESWGQGYEQYV.

This chain uses TRBV6-6 with TRBJ1-1, with D possibly TRBD1 on 5 matching bases. Germline V lookup: CDR1 MNHNY, CDR2 SVGAGI (reference sequence). V gave up 7 bases and J gave up 4 bases, with 13 bases separating them. The CDR3 is made up of 13 amino acids. CDR3 sequence (DNA): TGTGCCAGCAAACAGGAGGGGCGCACTGAAGCTTTCTTT. It specifies CASKQEGRTEAFF.

The chain carries TRBV28 and TRBJ1-5; TRBD1 matches 11 bases. The CDR3 spans 15 residues. J was trimmed by 7 bases and V by 6 bases; bases with no gene match: 8. Germline loops: CDR1 MDHEN, CDR2 SYDVKM. The CDR3 region is CASRDRGQAGQPQHF. In DNA form, the CDR3 reads TGTGCCAGCAGGGACAGGGGGCAGGCGGGACAGCCCCAGCATTTT.

V gene TRBV6-5 combines with J gene TRBJ2-1; D possibly corresponds to TRBD2 (5 bases). Germline CDR1 is MNHEY and CDR2 is SVGAGI. The CDR3 runs to 16 residues. V lost 0 bases, J lost 0 bases, and 9 bases lay in between. CDR3: CASSYSLASSYNEQFF. The CDR3 DNA reads TGTGCCAGCAGTTACTCTTTAGCGAGCTCCTACAATGAGCAGTTCTTC.

This sequence joins TRBV19 and TRBJ1-5, with D perhaps TRBD1 (5 bases). The V end lost 2 bases, the J end lost 4 bases, and 9 bases lay between the germline ends. The CDR3 contains 14 residues. Germline V gene sequence: CDR1 LNHDA, CDR2 SQIVND (reference sequence). The CDR3 DNA reads as TGTGCCAGTAGTATATCCCCAGGGAATCAGCCCCAGCATTTT. Amino acid sequence: CASSISPGNQPQHF.

This rearrangement joins TRBV5-4 to TRBJ2-3; the match to TRBD1 covers 11 bases. V shed 7 bases, J shed 4 bases, and the junction held 8 bases outside the gene matches. The CDR3 covers 15 residues. Germline V gene sequence: CDR1 SGHNT, CDR2 YYREEE (reference sequence). DNA for the CDR3: TGTGCCAGCCGAGGGCCGGGACAGGGGGCAGATACGCAGTATTTT. Amino acid sequence: CASRGPGQGADTQYF.

The genes are TRBV30 and TRBJ1-3; a possible D gene is TRBD1 (6 bases). The V gene lost 4 bases and the J gene lost 3 bases, with 10 bases spanning the gap. CDR1 GTSNPN and CDR2 SVGIG come from the germline V gene (reference sequence). CDR3 length equals 13 residues. For the CDR3, the DNA is TGTGCCTGGACAGGGGCGGGTGGAAACACCATATATTTT. Its translation is CAWTGAGGNTIYF. The full variable domain, with the rest looked up from reference TRBV30 and TRBJ1-3, is SQTIHQWPATLVQPVGSPLSLECTVEGTSNPNLYWYRQAAGRGLQLLFYSVGIGQISSEVPQNLSASRPQDRQFILSSKKLLLSDSGFYLCAWTGAGGNTIYFGEGSWLTVV.

The chain couples TRBV15 to TRBJ2-5, with no clear D. V was pared by 3 bases and J by 4 bases, with 3 bases between. The CDR3 spans 11 residues. Germline CDR1 LNHNV, CDR2 YYDKDF (reference sequence). This CDR3 is CATSSTETQYF. The CDR3 DNA sequence: TGTGCCACCAGCAGCACAGAGACCCAGTACTTC. Looking up the rest from reference TRBV15 and TRBJ2-5 gives the full variable domain: DAMVIQNPRYQVTQFGKPVTLSCSQTLNHNVMYWYQQKSSQAPKLLFHYYDKDFNNEADTPDNFQSRRPNTSFCFLDIRSPGLGDTAMYLCATSSTETQYFGPGTRLLVL.

V and J are TRBV7-2 and TRBJ2-5, with D possibly matching TRBD2 (5 bases). Trimming took off 5 bases at V and 4 bases at J, with 14 bases between the two ends. The CDR3 consists of 14 residues. Germline V gives CDR1 SGHTA, CDR2 FQGNSA. CDR3 in amino acids: CASSPIPSLETQYF. CDR3 coding DNA: TGTGCCAGCAGCCCCATACCTAGCCTAGAGACCCAGTACTTC.

The chain combines TRBV30 with TRBJ2-5, with a tentative D call TRBD1 (5 bases). The CDR3 covers 13 residues. The V end lost 0 bases, the J end lost 2 bases, and 7 bases lay between the germline ends. The germline V gene encodes CDR1 GTSNPN and CDR2 SVGIG (reference sequence). The DNA of the CDR3 is TGTGCCTGGAGTGTGGGGCTGCAAGAGACCCAGTACTTC. This codes for CAWSVGLQETQYF.

The chain joins TRBV25-1 to TRBJ2-3; the D call may be TRBD1 or TRBD2 (5 bases each). Trimming removed 11 bases from V and 2 bases from J, with 17 bases in between. This CDR3 is built from 14 residues. Germline V gene data show CDR1 as MGHDK and CDR2 as SYGVNS. The CDR3 DNA sequence: TGTGCCTCTAGCCGGGCAGGGCTCACAGATACGCAGTATTTT. It is translated as CASSRAGLTDTQYF.

This clone showed up just a few times. V usage is TRBV7-3 and J usage is TRBJ1-2; no clear D gene. Trimming took off 6 bases at V and 6 bases at J, with 17 bases between the two ends. The CDR3 runs 14 residues. Germline-derived CDR1 and CDR2 are SGHTA and FQGTGA. The CDR3 here is CASSSRGIYNGYTF. In DNA form, the CDR3 reads TGTGCCAGCAGTTCCCGAGGAATTTACAATGGCTACACCTTC.

The rearrangement uses TRBV7-2 and TRBJ2-5; TRBD1 or TRBD2 may be the D gene (5 bases each). Between the trimmed V and J ends, which lost 3 bases and 4 bases, there was a span of 15 bases. The CDR3 runs 15 residues. In germline, CDR1 is SGHTA, CDR2 FQGNSA. Here the CDR3 reads CASSLGGPGRETQYF. The CDR3 DNA reads TGTGCCAGCAGCTTGGGCGGGCCAGGGAGAGAGACCCAGTACTTC.

This clone was counted a few times. This chain uses TRBV27 with TRBJ2-7; 7 nucleotides agree with TRBD2. This CDR3 has 15 residues. Germline lookup yields CDR1 MNHEY and CDR2 SMNVEV (reference sequence). V was pared by 6 bases and J by 3 bases, with 11 bases of the junction left unmatched. The CDR3 nucleotides are TGTGCCAGCAGCCTCCGGTCTAGCGGCCACTACGAGCAGTACTTC. This encodes CASSLRSSGHYEQYF.

J is TRBJ2-7 and V is TRBV5-1; D is possibly TRBD2 (5 bases). Germline CDR1 is SGHRS and CDR2 is YFSETQ. V shed 2 bases and J shed 6 bases, with 12 bases lying between them. The CDR3 loop spans 13 amino acids. The DNA for the CDR3 is TGCGCCAGCAGCTTTAATATAGGGAGCGAGCAGTACGTC. Translating gives CASSFNIGSEQYV.

The chain combines TRBV6-5 with TRBJ2-3; no reliable D call. The CDR3 totals 13 residues. Germline CDR1 reads MNHEY; CDR2 reads SVGAGI. V was shortened by 11 bases and J by 2 bases, with 14 bases between the two germline ends. This chain's CDR3 is CAYPGVPTDTQYF. CDR3 nucleotide sequence: TGTGCCTATCCTGGGGTCCCCACAGATACGCAGTATTTT.

V usage is TRBV6-1 and J usage is TRBJ2-4; D unresolved. This CDR3 is 11 amino acids long. The V gene lost 3 bases and the J gene lost 6 bases, with 3 bases spanning the gap. Germline CDR1 is MNHNS and CDR2 is SASEGT. The CDR3 loop is CASSDSNIQYF. In nucleotides, the CDR3 is TGTGCCAGCAGTGATTCAAACATTCAGTACTTC.

The genes are TRBV30 and TRBJ2-1, with 7 positions matching TRBD2. V dropped 4 bases and J dropped 4; count of bases not matched to a gene: 10. Germline V gene lookup returns CDR1 GTSNPN and CDR2 SVGIG (reference sequence). The CDR3 covers 15 residues. The CDR3 loop reads CAWTGDGRGYNEQFF. CDR3 sequence (DNA): TGTGCCTGGACCGGGGACGGGCGGGGGTACAATGAGCAGTTCTTC.

As concerns this clone: The junction differs from germline at one of its ends, possibly a read error. V usage is TRBV4-2 and J usage is TRBJ2-1; D remains ambiguous. The CDR3 covers 16 residues. Looked up from germline, CDR1 is LGHNA and CDR2 is YNFKEQ. The DNA for the CDR3 is TGTGCCAGCAGCCAAGGGCCCAGTGGCTCCTACAATGGGCAGTTCTTC. Protein sequence: CASSQGPSGSYNGQFF.